This passage covers 22 T cell receptor beta chains from one sample sequenced in a study of blood T cells in healthy people across ages. Then a second PCR, running about 6 to 12 cycles, was carried out with a sample-barcoded 5' primer and a J-beta primer mix. Using its own MiXCR run on the 5' RACE reads, TCRdb lists one record per CDR3 protein. In the table there are 540,000 or so distinct CDR3 sequences, around 50% of which are singletons. The specimen was blood. These receptors came from a man aged 80 or over in good health.

This clonotype was counted only a few times. The V call is TRBV4-2, the J call TRBJ1-1; TRBD1 agrees at 7 bases. Looked up from germline, CDR1 is LGHNA and CDR2 is YNFKEQ. CDR3 length equals 16 residues. After removal of 1 base from V and 3 bases from J, the junction contained 8 bases not matched to a gene. CDR3 amino acids: CASSQGDRESDTEAFF. DNA of the CDR3: TGTGCCAGCAGCCAAGGCGACAGGGAGTCGGACACTGAAGCTTTCTTT.

The chain employs TRBV12-3 or TRBV12-4 and TRBJ1-2, with D uncertain. This CDR3 is 14 amino acids long. V was cut by 6 bases and J by 3 bases, with 14 bases left in between. The CDR3 is CASSLTPNDYGYTF. The DNA of the CDR3 is TGTGCCAGCAGCCTTACCCCCAACGACTATGGCTACACCTTC.

Remarks on this clonotype: A much larger clone differs by one base, so this may be a read error. V gene TRBV7-9 combines with J gene TRBJ1-1; a weak D match, TRBD1 (5 bases). The CDR3 is 13 residues long. CDR1 SEHNR and CDR2 FQNEAQ come from the germline V gene (reference sequence). Trimming took off 5 bases at V and 6 bases at J, with 13 bases between the two ends. DNA for the CDR3: TGTGCCAGCAGCGCCCAGGGTTCCGCTGAAGCTTTCTTT. Protein product: CASSAQGSAEAFF.

The CDR3 DNA reads TGTGCCAGCAGTGAATCGTCCACAGCTAACTATGGCTACACCTTC. Amino acids: CASSESSTANYGYTF. This chain joins TRBV25-1 and TRBJ1-2; the D is unclear. Germline CDR1 and CDR2: MGHDK and SYGVNS. The length of the CDR3 is 15 residues. V was cut by 1 base and J by 0 bases, with 9 bases left in between.

This clonotype has a handful of counts. The CDR3, as DNA: TGCGCCAGCAGCCAAGGACAGAGATGGAACTATGGCTACACCTTC. Protein: CASSQGQRWNYGYTF. The rearrangement joins TRBV4-3 to TRBJ1-2; tentative D call: TRBD1 (5 bases). The CDR3 contains 15 residues. V was shortened by 1 base and J by 2 bases, with 11 bases between the two germline ends. Looked up from germline, CDR1 is LGHNA and CDR2 is YSLEER.

CDR3 protein: CSASGLAGTYNEQFF. Written as DNA, the CDR3 is TGCAGTGCTAGTGGGCTAGCGGGGACCTACAATGAGCAGTTCTTC. V usage is TRBV20-1 and J usage is TRBJ2-1, with 9 bases that match TRBD2. Germline CDR1 and CDR2: DFQATT and SNEGSKA (reference sequence). This CDR3 contains 15 residues. The V and J ends lost 3 bases and 2 bases, in that order; junction bases with no gene match: 5.

J is TRBJ2-7 and V is TRBV7-8, with D possibly TRBD1 on 6 matching bases. Trimming took off 5 bases at V and 0 bases at J, with 11 bases between the two ends. CDR1 and CDR2 from the germline V gene are SGHVS and FQNEAQ. The CDR3 runs to 14 residues. The CDR3, as DNA: TGTGCCAGCAGCCCCCAGGGGATCTCCTACGAGCAGTACTTC. Amino acids: CASSPQGISYEQYF.

This clonotype came up a few times. The V and J genes are TRBV12-3 or TRBV12-4 and TRBJ2-7, with a tentative D call TRBD2 (7 bases). The V end was cut by 5 bases, the J end by 8 bases, with 31 bases between. The CDR3 covers 18 residues. The CDR3 here is CASSPTLTGGFNILKQYF. CDR3 nucleotides: TGTGCCAGCAGTCCCACGCTGACGGGGGGCTTCAATATTTTGAAGCAGTACTTC.

This sequence joins TRBV7-3 and TRBJ2-3, with D possibly TRBD1 on 6 matching bases. Germline V gives CDR1 SGHTA, CDR2 FQGTGA. V dropped 0 bases and J dropped 2 bases, with 9 bases sitting between them. The CDR3 length is 15 residues. The CDR3 DNA reads as TGTGCCAGCAGCTTAACCACAGGGCCCACAGATACGCAGTATTTT. Amino acids: CASSLTTGPTDTQYF.

The chain joins TRBV24-1 to TRBJ2-1, with TRBD1 identical over 12 bases. With 6 bases clipped from V and 8 bases from J, the junction kept 4 bases outside the gene matches. In germline, CDR1 is KGHDR, CDR2 SFDVKD. The CDR3 runs 14 residues. CDR3 sequence reads: CATSSGTGGDEQFF. Here the CDR3 DNA reads TGTGCCACCAGTTCCGGGACAGGGGGCGATGAGCAGTTCTTC.

This clonotype appeared once. The chain combines TRBV5-1 with TRBJ2-1; maybe TRBD1 (5 bases). Germline V gives CDR1 SGHRS, CDR2 YFSETQ. The CDR3 contains 13 residues. The germline V and J ends were trimmed by 4 bases and 6 bases, with 11 bases remaining between them. The CDR3 reads CASSTGQVNEQFF. In nucleotides, the CDR3 is TGCGCCAGCAGCACCGGACAAGTCAATGAGCAGTTCTTC.

This clonotype was observed many times. The chain joins TRBV12-3 or TRBV12-4 to TRBJ2-1; no definite D call. V lost 3 bases and J 0 bases, leaving 9 bases between the germline ends. The CDR3 has 15 residues. Here the CDR3 DNA reads TGTGCCAGCAGTTTCGACCCGGACTCCTACAATGAGCAGTTCTTC. This translates into CASSFDPDSYNEQFF.

The gene calls are TRBV10-3 and TRBJ2-1; D might be TRBD2 (5 bases). CDR3 size: 16 residues. CDR1 and CDR2 from the germline V gene are ENHRY and SYGVKD. V was clipped by 0 bases and J by 9 bases, with 18 bases between them. This CDR3 reads CAISESGRPGEAEQFF. The CDR3 bases are TGTGCCATCAGTGAGTCAGGGAGACCCGGAGAGGCTGAGCAGTTCTTC.

This clonotype was observed a few times. This may be a read error, as it is one base from a much larger clone. J is TRBJ2-1 and V is TRBV7-6; a possible D gene is TRBD1 (6 bases). CDR1 is SGHVS, CDR2 FNYEAQ, per germline. V lost 5 bases and J 7 bases, leaving 9 bases between the germline ends. The CDR3 sequence is 12 residues long. The CDR3, as DNA: TGTGCCAGCAGCGCCAGGGGTAATGAGCAGTTCTTC. It encodes CASSARGNEQFF.

V usage is TRBV9 and J usage is TRBJ2-7, with 7 bases aligning to TRBD2. Germline lookup yields CDR1 SGDLS and CDR2 YYNGEE. The CDR3 extends over 14 amino acids. V was clipped by 0 bases and J by 5 bases; unmatched bases: 5. The CDR3 DNA reads TGTGCCAGCAGCGTAGTTCCCCGGGGGGACGAGCAGTACTTC. Its translation: CASSVVPRGDEQYF.

CDR3 sequence reads: CSGDTGAKAFF. The CDR3 DNA reads as TGCAGCGGTGATACAGGGGCTAAGGCTTTCTTT. This rearrangement joins TRBV29-1 to TRBJ1-1; TRBD1 aligns across 7 bases. Germline lookup yields CDR1 SQVTM and CDR2 ANQGSEA. The ends lost 7 bases at V and 11 bases at J; junction bases unmatched: 10. CDR3 size: 11 residues.

The chain couples TRBV4-1 to TRBJ2-3, with D possibly being TRBD1 (6 bases). The germline V and J ends were trimmed by 5 bases and 5 bases, with 17 bases remaining between them. The germline V gene has CDR1 MGHRA and CDR2 YSYEKL. This CDR3 is built from 15 residues. The CDR3 DNA sequence: TGCGCCAGCAGCGACATACAGGGCTCGGGAGATACGCAGTATTTT. It encodes CASSDIQGSGDTQYF.

This chain connects TRBV29-1 to TRBJ2-1, with D unclear. The CDR3 length is 11 residues. Germline loops: CDR1 SQVTM, CDR2 ANQGSEA. The V and J ends lost 4 bases and 14 bases respectively, with 15 bases between them. The DNA of the CDR3 is TGCAGCGTTGTCGGAATCATCCAGGAGTTCTTC. Translating gives CSVVGIIQEFF.

This chain connects TRBV20-1 to TRBJ2-5, with D perhaps TRBD2 (6 bases). The length of the CDR3 is 15 residues. The germline V and J ends were trimmed by 1 base and 0 bases, with 12 bases remaining between them. CDR1 and CDR2 (germline): DFQATT, SNEGSKA (reference sequence). The CDR3 coding sequence is TGCAGTGCTAGAGGGCCGATAGCGGACCAAGAGACCCAGTACTTC. This codes for CSARGPIADQETQYF.

CDR3 nucleotide sequence: TGTGCCATCAGTGAGTCGGAGGACGGAGAAGAGACCCAGTACTTC. Translated: CAISESEDGEETQYF. The V gene is TRBV10-3, the J gene TRBJ2-5, with a weak D call TRBD2 (5 bases). Germline CDR1 and CDR2: ENHRY and SYGVKD. The CDR3 covers 15 residues. Trimming stripped 0 bases from V and 3 bases from J, with 11 bases between.

This clonotype was seen more than once but under ten times. CDR3 in DNA: TGCAGTGCTAGAGAAGATGGAGGGCATTACAATGAGCAGTTCTTC. This encodes CSAREDGGHYNEQFF. The chain recombines TRBV20-1 with TRBJ2-1; perhaps TRBD2 as D (6 bases). Trimming took off 0 bases at V and 4 bases at J, with 13 bases between the two ends. The CDR3 is 15 amino acids. Germline CDR1 and CDR2: DFQATT and SNEGSKA (reference sequence).

This clonotype was recorded a few times. The chain is built from TRBV28 and TRBJ1-5; the D is unclear. The CDR3 runs 15 residues. Trimming removed 5 bases from V and 0 bases from J, with 11 bases in between. Per the germline V gene, CDR1 is MDHEN and CDR2 is SYDVKM. CDR3 DNA sequence: TGTGCCAGCAGTGTTGGCCTGGGTAGCAATCAGCCCCAGCATTTT. Its protein product is CASSVGLGSNQPQHF.